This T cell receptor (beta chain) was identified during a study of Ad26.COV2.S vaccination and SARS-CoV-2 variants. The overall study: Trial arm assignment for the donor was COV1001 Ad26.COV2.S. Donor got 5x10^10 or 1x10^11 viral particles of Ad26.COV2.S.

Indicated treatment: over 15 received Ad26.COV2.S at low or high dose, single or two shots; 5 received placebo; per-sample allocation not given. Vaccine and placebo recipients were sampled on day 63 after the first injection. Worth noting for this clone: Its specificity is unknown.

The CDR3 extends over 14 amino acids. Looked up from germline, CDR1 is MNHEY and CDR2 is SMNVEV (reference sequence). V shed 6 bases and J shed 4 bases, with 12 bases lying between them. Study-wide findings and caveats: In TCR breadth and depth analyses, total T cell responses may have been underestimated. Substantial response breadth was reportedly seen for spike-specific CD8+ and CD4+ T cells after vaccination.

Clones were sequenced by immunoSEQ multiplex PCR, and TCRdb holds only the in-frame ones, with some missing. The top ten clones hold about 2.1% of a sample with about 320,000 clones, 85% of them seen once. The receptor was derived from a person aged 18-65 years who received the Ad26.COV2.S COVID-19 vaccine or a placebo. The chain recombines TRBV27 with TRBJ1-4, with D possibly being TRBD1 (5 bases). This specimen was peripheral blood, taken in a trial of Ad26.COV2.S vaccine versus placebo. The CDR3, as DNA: TGTGCCAGCAGGACAACAGGATATAATGAAAAACTGTTTTTT. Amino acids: CASRTTGYNEKLFF.